The 5 T cell receptor beta chains presented below share a single source sample, sequenced in a study of CD8 T cells in ankylosing spondylitis. One entry per CDR3 protein results from TCRdb running MiXCR on the 5' RACE reads. The data hold around 280,000 distinct CDR3 sequences, with around 20% observed a single time. The sequenced sample was blood, either unsorted or a sorted T cell fraction (not recorded which). These receptors were collected from a male donor with ankylosing spondylitis or in good health (not recorded which).

This clonotype was found many times. The chain joins TRBV12-3 or TRBV12-4 to TRBJ1-1; the D gene is possibly TRBD1 (5 bases). This CDR3 has 14 residues. Trimming removed 3 bases from V and 1 base from J, with 9 bases in between. CDR3 DNA sequence: TGTGCCAGCAGTTTCGGGGGACCGAACACTGAAGCTTTCTTT. Translation gives CASSFGGPNTEAFF.

This chain links TRBV2 with TRBJ1-5; the D gene is possibly TRBD1 (6 bases). The CDR3 is 15 amino acids. V was clipped by 6 bases and J by 5 bases, with 17 bases between them. Germline values: CDR1 SNHLY, CDR2 FYNNEI. The CDR3 nucleotides are TGTGCCAGCAGACCAAGGGGGGTTGGGGATCAGCCCCAGCATTTT. Translated: CASRPRGVGDQPQHF.

This clonotype has a handful of counts. J is TRBJ2-3 and V is TRBV5-1; D uncertain. Germline values: CDR1 SGHRS, CDR2 YFSETQ. V was cut by 3 bases and J by 4 bases, with 9 bases left in between. The CDR3 runs to 13 residues. CDR3: CASSSRLADTQYF. In DNA, the CDR3 is TGCGCCAGCAGCTCTAGGCTCGCAGATACGCAGTATTTT.

This clonotype appeared a few times. The gene calls are TRBV10-1 and TRBJ2-3, with D possibly matching TRBD2 (5 bases). Trimming took 3 bases from V and 4 from J, leaving 20 bases between them. CDR3 length equals 17 residues. Looked up from germline, CDR1 is WNHNN and CDR2 is SYGVQD (reference sequence). The CDR3 region has the DNA TGCGCCAGCAGTGACGGGCGCAGAGGGCTATATCCAGATACGCAGTATTTT. Encoded protein: CASSDGRRGLYPDTQYF.

The chain combines TRBV4-2 with TRBJ2-2, with 7 nucleotides matching TRBD1. The CDR3 covers 19 residues. In germline, CDR1 is LGHNA, CDR2 YNFKEQ. The ends lost 1 base at V and 3 bases at J; junction bases unmatched: 14. The CDR3 here is CASSQAAAATGIHTGELFF. The CDR3 nucleotides read TGTGCCAGCAGCCAAGCGGCTGCTGCGACAGGGATTCACACCGGGGAGCTGTTTTTT.